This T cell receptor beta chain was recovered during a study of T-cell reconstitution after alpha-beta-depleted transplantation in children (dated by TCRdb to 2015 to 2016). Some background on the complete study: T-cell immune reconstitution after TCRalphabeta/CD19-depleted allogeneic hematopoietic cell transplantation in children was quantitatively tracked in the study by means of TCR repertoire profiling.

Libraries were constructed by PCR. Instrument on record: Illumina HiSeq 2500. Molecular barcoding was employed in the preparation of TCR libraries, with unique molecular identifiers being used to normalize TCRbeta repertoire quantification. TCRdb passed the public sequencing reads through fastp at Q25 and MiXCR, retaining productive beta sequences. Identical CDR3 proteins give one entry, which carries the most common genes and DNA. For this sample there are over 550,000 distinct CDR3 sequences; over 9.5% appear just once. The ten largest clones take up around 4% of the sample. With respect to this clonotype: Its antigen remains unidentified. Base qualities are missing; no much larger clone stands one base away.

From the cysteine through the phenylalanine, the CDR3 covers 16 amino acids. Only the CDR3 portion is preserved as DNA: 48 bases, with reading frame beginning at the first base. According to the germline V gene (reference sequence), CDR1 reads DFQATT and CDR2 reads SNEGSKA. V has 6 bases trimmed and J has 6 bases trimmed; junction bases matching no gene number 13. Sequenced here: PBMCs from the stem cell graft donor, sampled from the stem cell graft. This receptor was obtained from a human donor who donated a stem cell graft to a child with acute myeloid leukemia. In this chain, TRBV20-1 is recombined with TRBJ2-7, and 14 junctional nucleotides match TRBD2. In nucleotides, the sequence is TGCAGTGCCAAGACGGGACTAGCGGGAGAGTTAGGCGAGCAGTACTTC. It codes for CSAKTGLAGELGEQYF.